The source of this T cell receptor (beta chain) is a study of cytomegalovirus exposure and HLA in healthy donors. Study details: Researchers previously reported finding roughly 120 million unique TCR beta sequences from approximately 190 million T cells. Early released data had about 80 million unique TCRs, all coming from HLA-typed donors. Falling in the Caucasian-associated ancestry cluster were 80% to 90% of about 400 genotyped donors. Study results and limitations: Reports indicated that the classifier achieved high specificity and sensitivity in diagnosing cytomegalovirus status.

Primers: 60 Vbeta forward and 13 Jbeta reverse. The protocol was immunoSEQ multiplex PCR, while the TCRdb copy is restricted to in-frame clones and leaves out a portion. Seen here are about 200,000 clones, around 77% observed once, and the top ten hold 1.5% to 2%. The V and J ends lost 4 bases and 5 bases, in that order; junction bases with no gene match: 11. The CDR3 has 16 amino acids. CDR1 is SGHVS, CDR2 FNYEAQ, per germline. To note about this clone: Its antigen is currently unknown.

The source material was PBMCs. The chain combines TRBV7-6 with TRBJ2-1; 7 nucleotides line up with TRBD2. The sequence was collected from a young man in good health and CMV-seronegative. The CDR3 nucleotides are TGTGCCAGCAGCTCACCCGGGGGGACTAACCACAATGAGCAGTTCTTC. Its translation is CASSSPGGTNHNEQFF.